One sample yielded the 17 T cell receptor beta chains listed below, sequenced in a study of cytomegalovirus exposure and HLA in healthy donors (dated by TCRdb to 2016 to 2017). Receptor libraries were prepared by the immunoSEQ multiplex PCR assay. For the multiplex PCR, a mixture combining 60 forward primers for TCR Vbeta segments and 13 reverse primers for TCR Jbeta segments was used. TCRdb mirrors the immuneACCESS table, restricted to in-frame sequences. Some clones are absent from its copies; in checked studies, under half trace to an unresolved V gene, and the reason for the others is unknown. The sample has some 100,000 clones on record, approximately 74% of them singletons. The ten biggest clones cover 2.5% to 3% of the sample. The sample was PBMCs. The receptors were sampled from a female donor in good health and CMV-seropositive.

The V gene is TRBV10-3, the J gene TRBJ2-3, with TRBD2 identical over 11 bases. Germline CDR1 is ENHRY and CDR2 is SYGVKD. CDR3 length: 15 residues. V shed 5 bases, J shed 4 bases, and the junction held 5 bases outside the gene matches. The CDR3 is CAISLVAGGPDTQYF. The CDR3 bases are TGTGCCATCAGTCTCGTAGCGGGAGGGCCAGATACGCAGTATTTT.

The chain couples TRBV21-1 to TRBJ2-1; TRBD2, the D gene given by the table, was not confirmed from the DNA. TRBV21-1 is termed a pseudogene. This CDR3 comprises 18 residues. This CDR3 is CATNTTPGLAGGGHEQFF. The CDR3 DNA reads as TGTGCCACCAATACCACCCCGGGACTAGCGGGAGGAGGCCATGAGCAGTTCTTC.

This rearrangement joins TRBV18 to TRBJ2-3, with a possible D match to TRBD1 (5 bases). The CDR3 consists of 15 residues. Germline values: CDR1 KGHSH, CDR2 LQKENI. With 1 base removed from V and 0 bases from J, the gap between germline ends came to 8 bases. CDR3 sequence: CASSPQQGSTDTQYF. In nucleotides, the CDR3 is TGTGCCAGCTCACCACAGCAGGGTAGCACAGATACGCAGTATTTT.

The rearrangement links TRBV9 to TRBJ2-1; tentative D call: TRBD2 (5 bases). The CDR3 runs to 15 residues. The V end lost 0 bases, the J end lost 0 bases, and 7 bases lay between the germline ends. Per the germline V gene, CDR1 is SGDLS and CDR2 is YYNGEE. DNA for the CDR3: TGTGCCAGCAGCGTAGACAGCGGCTCCTACAATGAGCAGTTCTTC. Translation gives CASSVDSGSYNEQFF.

V is TRBV6-1 and J is TRBJ2-1; 7 nucleotides match TRBD2. Trimming cost V 8 bases and J 9 bases; bases outside gene matches: 10. Germline-derived CDR1 and CDR2 are MNHNS and SASEGT. The CDR3 contains 13 residues. CDR3 residues: CASGQEWGGEQFF. The CDR3 region has the DNA TGTGCCAGCGGTCAGGAATGGGGGGGTGAGCAGTTCTTC.

This rearrangement joins TRBV2 to TRBJ1-4; possibly TRBD1 for D (5 bases). The germline V gene has CDR1 SNHLY and CDR2 FYNNEI. With 5 bases removed from V and 5 bases from J, the gap between germline ends came to 15 bases. The CDR3 is 15 amino acids. The CDR3 sequence is CASSNDRSPNEKLFF. The CDR3 DNA reads TGTGCCAGCAGTAACGACAGATCCCCCAATGAAAAACTGTTTTTT.

The V call is TRBV27, the J call TRBJ1-1; 7 nucleotides agree with TRBD1. V lost 3 bases and J lost 7; bases outside the gene matches: 8. Germline lookup yields CDR1 MNHEY and CDR2 SMNVEV (reference sequence). The CDR3 sequence is 14 residues long. DNA for the CDR3: TGTGCCAGCAGTTTGTCGGGGACAGCGTTTGAAGCTTTCTTT. Its protein product is CASSLSGTAFEAFF.

The chain has TRBV19 and TRBJ1-6; maybe TRBD1 (6 bases). CDR3 length: 14 amino acids. V was cut by 5 bases and J by 6 bases, with 11 bases left in between. Germline values: CDR1 LNHDA, CDR2 SQIVND (reference sequence). In DNA, the CDR3 is TGTGCCAGTAGTCACAGGGAAATTAATTCACCCCTCCACTTT. It translates to CASSHREINSPLHF.

V usage is TRBV2 and J usage is TRBJ2-1; D is possibly TRBD2 (6 bases). Germline CDR1 reads SNHLY; CDR2 reads FYNNEI. The V end was cut by 4 bases, the J end by 12 bases, with 7 bases between. The length of the CDR3 is 10 residues. The CDR3 DNA follows: TGTGCCAGCAGTGCACTAGCGCAGTTCTTC. Translating gives CASSALAQFF.

V gene TRBV15 combines with J gene TRBJ2-1; possibly TRBD2 for D (5 bases). CDR3 length: 15 amino acids. Trimming cost V 0 bases and J 10 bases, with 16 bases left between them. Germline lookup yields CDR1 LNHNV and CDR2 YYDKDF (reference sequence). The CDR3 DNA reads as TGTGCCACCAGCAGAGAAGAGGGCCCGCTAAGGGAGCAGTTCTTC. It codes for CATSREEGPLREQFF.

The rearrangement links TRBV29-1 to TRBJ2-3, with TRBD2 matching 14 bases. Per the germline V gene, CDR1 is SQVTM and CDR2 is ANQGSEA. V was pared by 6 bases and J by 7 bases, with 6 bases of the junction left unmatched. The CDR3 has 14 amino acids. This chain's CDR3 is CSVRLAGGPNTQYF. The CDR3 nucleotides are TGCAGCGTCCGACTAGCGGGGGGGCCAAATACGCAGTATTTT.

The chain carries TRBV28 and TRBJ2-7; 7 nucleotides match TRBD1. V lost 3 bases to trimming and J lost 2 bases; unmatched junction nucleotides: 7. This CDR3 contains 15 residues. The germline V gene encodes CDR1 MDHEN and CDR2 SYDVKM. The CDR3 nucleotides are TGTGCCAGCAGTTTTAGGGGACAGTCCCCCTACGAGCAGTACTTC. As protein: CASSFRGQSPYEQYF.

This chain joins TRBV19 and TRBJ2-3, with 8 bases aligning to TRBD2. CDR1 is LNHDA, CDR2 SQIVND, per germline (reference sequence). V shed 8 bases and J 1 base; nucleotides not matched to a gene: 2. The CDR3 consists of 13 residues. In DNA, the CDR3 is TGTGCCAGTCAGACTAGCGGCACAGATACGCAGTATTTT. Protein: CASQTSGTDTQYF.

This clone was counted only a few times. J is TRBJ2-3 and V is TRBV5-6; D remains ambiguous. Trimming shortened V by 0 bases and J by 2 bases, and 10 bases separated the two germline ends. The germline V gene has CDR1 SGHDT and CDR2 YYEEEE. The CDR3 spans 15 residues. The CDR3 loop is CASSLDSPFTDTQYF. CDR3 in DNA: TGTGCCAGCAGCTTGGACAGTCCCTTCACAGATACGCAGTATTTT.

The chain links TRBV15 to TRBJ1-5; TRBD1 is a possible D gene (5 bases). Trimming took 6 bases from V and 4 from J, leaving 13 bases between them. The CDR3 sequence is 14 residues long. The V gene's germline CDR1 is LNHNV and CDR2 YYDKDF (reference sequence). CDR3 in DNA: TGTGCCACCAGTCCCGACAGAGGAAATCAGCCCCAGCATTTT. Residues: CATSPDRGNQPQHF.

This clone has more than one count but fewer than ten. The chain has TRBV6-1 and TRBJ1-2, with TRBD1 matching over 8 bases. The CDR3 has 16 amino acids. The germline V gene encodes CDR1 MNHNS and CDR2 SASEGT. The trim removed 0 bases at V and 4 bases at J, leaving 7 bases unmatched. The DNA for the CDR3 is TGTGCCAGCAGTGAAGCGAGCGGGACAGGTTCCTATGGCTACACCTTC. Protein product: CASSEASGTGSYGYTF.

V usage is TRBV4-1 and J usage is TRBJ1-5, with 10 bases matching TRBD1. Germline V gives CDR1 MGHRA, CDR2 YSYEKL. The V gene end was trimmed by 9 bases and the J gene end by 10 bases; junction bases not matched to a gene: 9. This CDR3 contains 13 residues. As DNA, the CDR3 is TGCGCCAGGGTTGGGACAGGGGATAAACCCCAGCATTTT. Translating gives CARVGTGDKPQHF.